This T cell receptor beta chain was identified during a study of T cell responses to AZD1222 COVID-19 vaccine. The repertoire was sequenced with immunoSEQ multiplex PCR; TCRdb's copy has only in-frame clones and lacks some. The table shows roughly 150,000 clones, with 85% to 95% occurring only once. The CDR3 is 12 amino acids. The V gene's germline CDR1 is MNHEY and CDR2 SVGAGI. The germline V and J ends were trimmed by 2 bases and 8 bases, with 9 bases remaining between them. The rearrangement links TRBV6-5 to TRBJ1-2; D might be TRBD1 (5 bases). The input for sequencing was peripheral blood, taken on day 0 of AZD1222 vaccination. The receptor comes from an adult in good health. The CDR3 region is CASSYMGEGYTF. The CDR3, as DNA: TGTGCCAGCAGTTACATGGGGGAAGGCTACACCTTC.